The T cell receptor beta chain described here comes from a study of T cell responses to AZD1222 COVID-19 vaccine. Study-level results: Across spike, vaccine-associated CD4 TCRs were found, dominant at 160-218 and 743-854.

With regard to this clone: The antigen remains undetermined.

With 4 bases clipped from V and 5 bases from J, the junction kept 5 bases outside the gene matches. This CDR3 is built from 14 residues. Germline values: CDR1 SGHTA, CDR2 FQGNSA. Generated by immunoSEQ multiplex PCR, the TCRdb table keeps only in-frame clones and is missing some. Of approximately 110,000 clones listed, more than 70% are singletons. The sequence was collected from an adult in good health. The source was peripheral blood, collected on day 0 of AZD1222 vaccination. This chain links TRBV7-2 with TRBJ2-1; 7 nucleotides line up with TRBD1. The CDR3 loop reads CASSSRQGNNEQFF. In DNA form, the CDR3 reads TGTGCCAGCAGCTCGCGACAGGGTAACAATGAGCAGTTCTTC.